These 5 T cell receptor beta chains were sequenced from one sample in a study of cytomegalovirus exposure and HLA in healthy donors. It was with 60 Vbeta and 13 Jbeta primers that the PCR ran. Assay used: immunoSEQ multiplex PCR; TCRdb lists only in-frame clones, some missing. This sample has hundreds of thousands of clones; approximately 82% occur once, and the top ten carry about 0.58%. The sequenced sample was PBMCs. These TCRs come from a woman aged 40 to 55 in good health and CMV-seronegative.

The chain combines TRBV19 with TRBJ1-1; 9 bases agree with TRBD1. In germline, CDR1 is LNHDA, CDR2 SQIVND (reference sequence). The length of the CDR3 is 13 residues. The ends lost 10 bases at V and 0 bases at J; junction bases unmatched: 3. This CDR3 reads CATRDRVNTEAFF. The CDR3 coding sequence is TGTGCCACTCGGGACAGGGTGAACACTGAAGCTTTCTTT.

V is TRBV4-2 and J is TRBJ2-1, with D unresolved. Trimming removed 2 bases from V and 1 base from J, with 6 bases in between. This CDR3 region has 14 residues. CDR1 and CDR2 (germline): LGHNA, YNFKEQ. The CDR3 is CASSQPRSYNEQFF. The CDR3 nucleotides read TGTGCCAGCAGCCAACCCAGATCCTACAATGAGCAGTTCTTC.

Here the CDR3 reads CASSSIGGANTGELFF. In nucleotides, the CDR3 is TGTGCCAGCAGCTCAATAGGGGGGGCGAACACCGGGGAGCTGTTTTTT. The rearrangement links TRBV7-9 to TRBJ2-2; maybe TRBD2 (7 bases). Germline lookup yields CDR1 SEHNR and CDR2 FQNEAQ (reference sequence). The CDR3 runs 16 residues. Trimming cost V 4 bases and J 0 bases, with 12 bases left between them.

V is TRBV7-8 and J is TRBJ2-5; tentatively, D is TRBD2 (5 bases). V was pared by 5 bases and J by 0 bases, with 16 bases between. Germline V CDR1 and CDR2: SGHVS, FQNEAQ. CDR3 length: 16 residues. In DNA, the CDR3 is TGTGCCAGCAGCCCCTTAACGGGGAAGTACCAAGAGACCCAGTACTTC. It is translated as CASSPLTGKYQETQYF.

V usage is TRBV19 and J usage is TRBJ2-3, with D perhaps TRBD1 (6 bases). This CDR3 comprises 13 residues. CDR1 and CDR2 from the germline V gene are LNHDA and SQIVND (reference sequence). The V gene lost 3 bases and the J gene lost 3 bases, with 7 bases spanning the gap. The CDR3 DNA reads TGTGCCAGTAGTATCCAGGGGACAGATACGCAGTATTTT. It is translated as CASSIQGTDTQYF.